The 24 T cell receptor beta chains below come from one sample, sequenced in a study of STAT5B mutations in CD4+ large granular lymphocyte leukemia. The protocol was immunoSEQ multiplex PCR, while the TCRdb copy is restricted to in-frame clones and leaves out a portion. The table includes over 35,000 clones, 65% to 90% detected once. Sequenced material: CD4+ T cells from blood buffy coats. Every receptor here comes from a human donor in good health.

V usage is TRBV6-1 and J usage is TRBJ1-2; D is ambiguous. V was pared by 0 bases and J by 5 bases, with 7 bases between. The germline V gene has CDR1 MNHNS and CDR2 SASEGT. CDR3 length equals 13 residues. The CDR3 sequence: CASSEASGYGYTF. In DNA, the CDR3 is TGTGCCAGCAGTGAAGCGTCCGGTTATGGCTACACCTTC.

The chain couples TRBV19 to TRBJ1-1, with 9 nucleotides matching TRBD1. CDR1 is LNHDA and CDR2 is SQIVND in the germline V gene (reference sequence). After removal of 5 bases from V and 1 base from J, the junction contained 11 bases not matched to a gene. The CDR3 runs 17 residues. CDR3 DNA sequence: TGTGCCAGTAGTCCCCTACCGGGACAGGGAAGGAACACTGAAGCTTTCTTT. Its protein is CASSPLPGQGRNTEAFF.

This rearrangement joins TRBV7-2 to TRBJ2-7; 7 bases agree with TRBD2. V dropped 5 bases and J dropped 2; count of bases not matched to a gene: 9. The germline gives CDR1 SGHTA, CDR2 FQGNSA. The CDR3 totals 15 residues. The CDR3 spells CASSLLLAPTYEQYF. In nucleotides, the CDR3 is TGTGCCAGCAGCCTACTACTAGCGCCCACCTACGAGCAGTACTTC.

The chain is built from TRBV19 and TRBJ1-2; TRBD1 might be the D (5 bases). V lost 1 base and J 5 bases, leaving 11 bases between the germline ends. This CDR3 is 14 amino acids long. The germline V gene has CDR1 LNHDA and CDR2 SQIVND (reference sequence). The chain's CDR3 is CASSIGQSYYGYTF. Here the CDR3 DNA reads TGTGCCAGTAGTATAGGACAGTCGTATTATGGCTACACCTTC.

This clone has more than one count but fewer than ten. The rearrangement links TRBV6-1 to TRBJ1-5, with D uncertain. Per the germline V gene, CDR1 is MNHNS and CDR2 is SASEGT. The V and J ends lost 2 bases and 4 bases respectively, with 6 bases between them. This CDR3 is 13 amino acids long. The CDR3 DNA reads TGTGCCAGCAGTGAATCCAGGAATCAGCCCCAGCATTTT. Translating it yields CASSESRNQPQHF.

This clone was seen only once. V usage is TRBV28 and J usage is TRBJ2-7; D is unresolved. CDR1 and CDR2 (germline): MDHEN, SYDVKM. The CDR3 covers 14 residues. Trimming took 2 bases from V and 6 from J, leaving 14 bases between them. The CDR3 is CASSLQDQYGEQYF. The CDR3 DNA sequence: TGTGCCAGCAGTTTACAGGACCAGTACGGCGAGCAGTACTTC.

J is TRBJ1-2 and V is TRBV9; 9 nucleotides match TRBD1. V gave up 3 bases and J gave up 6 bases; unmatched junction bases: 9. The CDR3 has 15 residues. Germline V gene lookup returns CDR1 SGDLS and CDR2 YYNGEE. The CDR3 region is CASSAQGGQGDGYTF. The CDR3 nucleotides read TGTGCCAGCAGCGCCCAGGGGGGACAGGGAGATGGCTACACCTTC.

The V and J genes are TRBV11-3 and TRBJ2-7; D unresolved. The CDR3 is 13 residues long. The germline V gene has CDR1 SGHNT and CDR2 YENEEA. The V end was cut by 2 bases, the J end by 2 bases, with 7 bases between. This CDR3 is CASSLSQTYEQYF. The CDR3 nucleotides are TGTGCCAGCAGCTTATCACAGACCTACGAGCAGTACTTC. The whole variable domain, remainder taken from reference TRBV11-3 and TRBJ2-7, is EAGVVQSPRYKIIEKKQPVAFWCNPISGHNTLYWYLQNLGQGPELLIRYENEEAVDDSQLPKDRFSAERLKGVDSTLKIQPAELGDSAVYLCASSLSQTYEQYFGPGTRLTVT.

This clone was seen a few times. This rearrangement joins TRBV10-3 to TRBJ2-2; TRBD2 matches at 11 bases. V dropped 6 bases and J dropped 6; count of bases not matched to a gene: 3. The CDR3 has 14 amino acids. CDR1 ENHRY and CDR2 SYGVKD come from the germline V gene. CDR3 loop: CAIRDSGGAGELFF. CDR3 DNA: TGTGCCATCAGAGATAGCGGGGGGGCCGGGGAGCTGTTTTTT.

This chain links TRBV6-1 with TRBJ1-4, with TRBD1 identical over 7 bases. V trimming: 7 bases; J trimming: 6 bases; junction bases outside the gene matches: 11. The CDR3 is 15 residues long. Germline CDR1 MNHNS, CDR2 SASEGT. The DNA for the CDR3 is TGTGCCAGCACCGGGGGGCATACAGGGGATGAAAAACTGTTTTTT. The encoded protein is CASTGGHTGDEKLFF.

This rearrangement joins TRBV5-8 to TRBJ2-1; a weak D match, TRBD2 (6 bases). Germline V gives CDR1 SGHTS, CDR2 YDEGEE. The CDR3 consists of 14 residues. Trimming took off 4 bases at V and 7 bases at J, with 15 bases between the two ends. CDR3 in DNA: TGTGCCAGCAGCCGCGGGGAGGCCGGTAATGAGCAGTTCTTC. Translated, it gives CASSRGEAGNEQFF.

V gene TRBV27 combines with J gene TRBJ1-1; D is perhaps TRBD1 (5 bases). The V and J ends lost 1 base and 0 bases respectively, with 6 bases between them. Germline V gives CDR1 MNHEY, CDR2 SMNVEV (reference sequence). The CDR3 consists of 14 residues. The CDR3 DNA is TGTGCCAGCAGTTTATGGGGGGTGAACACTGAAGCTTTCTTT. Translation gives CASSLWGVNTEAFF.

The V call is TRBV9, the J call TRBJ2-2; 7 nucleotides match TRBD1. The length of the CDR3 is 15 residues. Germline lookup yields CDR1 SGDLS and CDR2 YYNGEE. The junction had 3 bases not matched to a gene; V was cut back by 4 bases and J by 0 bases. The DNA of the CDR3 is TGTGCCAGCAGCTTTGGGACAGCGAACACCGGGGAGCTGTTTTTT. Amino acids: CASSFGTANTGELFF.

The chain couples TRBV11-3 to TRBJ2-5; D not resolved. The CDR3 sequence is 13 residues long. The V end lost 0 bases, the J end lost 1 base, and 3 bases lay between the germline ends. Germline V gives CDR1 SGHNT, CDR2 YENEEA. CDR3 sequence reads: CASSLEVQETQYF. DNA of the CDR3: TGTGCCAGCAGCTTAGAAGTCCAAGAGACCCAGTACTTC. The full variable domain, completed using reference TRBV11-3 and TRBJ2-5, is EAGVVQSPRYKIIEKKQPVAFWCNPISGHNTLYWYLQNLGQGPELLIRYENEEAVDDSQLPKDRFSAERLKGVDSTLKIQPAELGDSAVYLCASSLEVQETQYFGPGTRLLVL.

V and J are TRBV5-4 and TRBJ2-5, with TRBD1 matching over 8 bases. Germline V gives CDR1 SGHNT, CDR2 YYREEE (reference sequence). This CDR3 is built from 13 residues. V lost 6 bases, J lost 5 bases, and 6 bases stayed unmatched. The CDR3 coding sequence is TGTGCCAGCAAAGCCACAGGGGGGGAGACCCAGTACTTC. It encodes CASKATGGETQYF.

The chain is built from TRBV5-6 and TRBJ2-7; TRBD1 matches 8 bases. V gave up 0 bases and J gave up 2 bases; unmatched junction bases: 4. Germline CDR1 and CDR2: SGHDT and YYEEEE. CDR3 size: 15 residues. The CDR3 region is CASSLGGTGPYEQYF. The CDR3 DNA reads TGTGCCAGCAGCTTGGGCGGGACAGGTCCCTACGAGCAGTACTTC.

The V call is TRBV28, the J call TRBJ2-7; D not certain. The CDR3 sequence is 12 residues long. The germline gives CDR1 MDHEN, CDR2 SYDVKM. V was trimmed by 2 bases and J by 7 bases, leaving 9 bases between them. CDR3 residues: CASSLGRGEQYF. The DNA of the CDR3 is TGTGCCAGCAGTTTAGGACGTGGGGAGCAGTACTTC. Based on the CDR3 plus reference TRBV28 and TRBJ2-7, the full variable domain is DVKVTQSSRYLVKRTGEKVFLECVQDMDHENMFWYRQDPGLGLRLIYFSYDVKMKEKGDIPEGYSVSREKKERFSLILESASTNQTSMYLCASSLGRGEQYFGPGTRLTVT.

The rearrangement links TRBV5-1 to TRBJ1-1; no definite D call. The length of the CDR3 is 12 residues. V lost 0 bases and J lost 10, with 10 bases in between. The germline V gene encodes CDR1 SGHRS and CDR2 YFSETQ. CDR3 nucleotide sequence: TGCGCCAGCAGCTTGGCCGGGAGTGTAGCTTTCTTT. The encoded protein is CASSLAGSVAFF.

The chain joins TRBV19 to TRBJ2-1; D unresolved. Deletions cut 0 bases from V and 0 bases from J, with 6 bases between. Germline loops: CDR1 LNHDA, CDR2 SQIVND (reference sequence). This CDR3 is built from 15 residues. CDR3 sequence: CASSIDPSSYNEQFF. CDR3 DNA: TGTGCCAGTAGTATAGACCCGAGCTCCTACAATGAGCAGTTCTTC.

The chain uses TRBV10-1 and TRBJ2-1, with TRBD1 matching 10 bases. The CDR3 consists of 16 residues. From germline, CDR1 is WNHNN and CDR2 SYGVQD (reference sequence). Unmatched junction bases numbered 5, after V lost 2 bases and J lost 4 bases. CDR3 sequence reads: CASSEGPGQGYNEQFF. CDR3 sequence (DNA): TGCGCCAGCAGTGAGGGCCCGGGACAGGGGTACAATGAGCAGTTCTTC.

V is TRBV18 and J is TRBJ2-7, with 11 bases fitting TRBD2. The CDR3 runs 17 residues. The germline CDR1 and CDR2 sequences are KGHSH and LQKENI. The trim removed 6 bases at V and 1 base at J, leaving 11 bases unmatched. CDR3 bases: TGTGCCAGCTCCCCCATTACTAGCGGGAGTAAGTCCTACGAGCAGTACTTC. Its protein product is CASSPITSGSKSYEQYF. The full variable domain, in which reference TRBV18 and TRBJ2-7 provide the parts outside the CDR3, is NAGVMQNPRHLVRRRGQEARLRCSPMKGHSHVYWYRQLPEEGLKFMVYLQKENIIDESGMPKERFSAEFPKEGPSILRIQQVVRGDSAAYFCASSPITSGSKSYEQYFGPGTRLTVT.

This chain connects TRBV5-1 to TRBJ2-2; D is unclear. Germline loops: CDR1 SGHRS, CDR2 YFSETQ. Trimming pared 0 bases from V and 2 bases from J, leaving 5 bases between. The CDR3 is 14 residues long. The CDR3 here is CASSLEGNTGELFF. The CDR3 nucleotides read TGCGCCAGCAGCTTGGAGGGCAACACCGGGGAGCTGTTTTTT.

The rearrangement links TRBV7-9 to TRBJ2-7; TRBD2 might be the D (5 bases). Germline lookup yields CDR1 SEHNR and CDR2 FQNEAQ (reference sequence). The CDR3 covers 14 residues. Trimming cost V 5 bases and J 3 bases, with 14 bases left between them. DNA of the CDR3: TGTGCCAGCAGCCCCAGCGGACGAAACTACGAGCAGTACTTC. Encoded protein: CASSPSGRNYEQYF.

CDR3 nucleotides: TGTGCCAGCAGCCCTAGGCCGGGGACAGGGGTAACTGAAGCTTTCTTT. Encoded protein: CASSPRPGTGVTEAFF. This chain joins TRBV27 and TRBJ1-1; the match to TRBD1 covers 10 bases. V lost 6 bases to trimming and J lost 5 bases; unmatched junction nucleotides: 12. Germline V gene data show CDR1 as MNHEY and CDR2 as SMNVEV (reference sequence). The CDR3 consists of 16 residues.